The next 10 T cell receptor beta chains were all read from a single sample in a study of shared clonotypes between healthy human individuals. Libraries were prepared by immunoSEQ multiplex PCR; TCRdb keeps only in-frame clonotypes and omits some of them. The sample shows some 2.1 million clones, approximately 95% of them seen only once. The sequenced sample was naive CD4+ T cells sorted from blood. The subset is: CD45RA+ positively selected. The receptors here all came from a man between 18 and 35 years old in good health.

The chain employs TRBV6-6 and TRBJ2-7; D gene unclear. Germline V gene sequence: CDR1 MNHNY, CDR2 SVGAGI (reference sequence). There are 13 residues in the CDR3. Trimming took 0 bases from V and 6 from J, leaving 9 bases between them. The CDR3 DNA is TGTGCCAGCAGTTACTCAACTCACGGCGAGCAGTACTTC. This codes for CASSYSTHGEQYF.

V and J are TRBV6-6 and TRBJ1-2; TRBD1 might be the D (6 bases). Germline V gene lookup returns CDR1 MNHNY and CDR2 SVGAGI (reference sequence). CDR3 length: 13 residues. Trimming removed 9 bases from V and 2 bases from J, with 13 bases in between. The CDR3 DNA reads as TGTGCCAGTACCGAGGGGGGAAACTATGGCTACACCTTC. Protein sequence: CASTEGGNYGYTF.

The chain combines TRBV28 with TRBJ2-7; D is possibly TRBD1 (6 bases). V gave up 5 bases and J gave up 6 bases, with 17 bases separating them. CDR1 and CDR2 (germline): MDHEN, SYDVKM. CDR3 length: 14 amino acids. This CDR3 reads CASSTGLGYGEQYF. The DNA of the CDR3 is TGTGCCAGCAGTACAGGGTTGGGTTACGGCGAGCAGTACTTC.

About this clone itself: A junction end diverges from the germline sequence, so it may reflect a read error. The CDR3 sequence is CASSLARTGGYNHGYTF. CDR3 nucleotide sequence: TGTGCCAGCAGTTTGGCCCGGACAGGGGGTTATAACCATGGCTACACCTTC. This chain links TRBV28 with TRBJ1-2, with 10 bases aligning to TRBD1. The CDR3 extends over 17 amino acids. Germline lookup yields CDR1 MDHEN and CDR2 SYDVKM.

The chain uses TRBV5-1 and TRBJ2-7, with D maybe TRBD2 (6 bases). Trimming removed 4 bases at V and 7 bases at J, with 12 bases between. The CDR3 contains 12 residues. Looked up from germline, CDR1 is SGHRS and CDR2 is YFSETQ. CDR3 DNA sequence: TGCGCCAGCAGCACCGGGACTCCGGAGCAGTACTTC. Its protein product is CASSTGTPEQYF. Based on the CDR3 plus reference TRBV5-1 and TRBJ2-7, the full variable domain is KAGVTQTPRYLIKTRGQQVTLSCSPISGHRSVSWYQQTPGQGLQFLFEYFSETQRNKGNFPGRFSGRQFSNSRSEMNVSTLELGDSALYLCASSTGTPEQYFGPGTRLTVT.

This chain links TRBV5-1 with TRBJ2-1; 11 nucleotides match TRBD2. Trimming cost V 3 bases and J 4 bases; bases outside gene matches: 3. The CDR3 has 15 residues. The germline V gene has CDR1 SGHRS and CDR2 YFSETQ. DNA of the CDR3: TGCGCCAGCAGCTCACTAGCGGGGGCTTACAATGAGCAGTTCTTC. Its translation: CASSSLAGAYNEQFF.

The J gene is TRBJ2-3, the V gene TRBV4-1, with a possible D match to TRBD2 (5 bases). Per germline, CDR1 MGHRA and CDR2 YSYEKL. CDR3 size: 17 residues. The V gene lost 0 bases and the J gene lost 5 bases, with 18 bases spanning the gap. For the CDR3, the DNA is TGCGCCAGCAGCCAAGATCTAAGTTCTAGCCCAAGAGATACGCAGTATTTT. It translates to CASSQDLSSSPRDTQYF.

The chain couples TRBV6-5 to TRBJ2-3; the D is unclear. V lost 1 base and J lost 2, with 7 bases in between. The germline V gene has CDR1 MNHEY and CDR2 SVGAGI. This CDR3 is 14 amino acids long. CDR3 sequence reads: CASSYFQDTDTQYF. The CDR3 DNA follows: TGTGCCAGCAGTTACTTCCAGGACACAGATACGCAGTATTTT.

V gene TRBV4-3 combines with J gene TRBJ1-1; 7 nucleotides align to TRBD1. V shed 3 bases and J 0 bases; nucleotides not matched to a gene: 4. The germline gives CDR1 LGHNA, CDR2 YSLEER. The CDR3 is made up of 15 amino acids. The CDR3 DNA reads TGCGCCAGCAGCCAGAGCCAGGGGGTGAACACTGAAGCTTTCTTT. Amino acid sequence: CASSQSQGVNTEAFF.

The chain carries TRBV14 and TRBJ2-7, with a tentative D call TRBD1 (6 bases). The CDR3 consists of 14 residues. Trimming took off 1 base at V and 3 bases at J, with 10 bases between the two ends. Germline-derived CDR1 and CDR2 are SGHDN and FVKESK. The CDR3 coding sequence is TGTGCCAGCAGCCAAGGGACAGTAATCTACGAGCAGTACTTC. This translates into CASSQGTVIYEQYF.